This TCR beta chain was observed in a study of control samples from healthy donors and cancer patients. J gave up 4 bases and V 5 bases, and 7 bases lay outside the gene matches. The CDR3 covers 15 residues. CDR1 SGHVS and CDR2 FNYEAQ come from the germline V gene. Sequencing used immunoSEQ multiplex PCR; TCRdb keeps in-frame clones, though not all of them. Altogether 160,000 or so clones are present, about 93% being singletons, with the ten largest covering 2% to 2.5%. This TCR was sampled from a man aged 50 to 60 in good health. Specimen: blood. The chain combines TRBV7-6 with TRBJ2-5; 10 bases match TRBD2. CDR3 sequence reads: CASSPGTSVRETQYF. The CDR3 DNA follows: TGTGCCAGCAGCCCCGGGACTAGCGTACGAGAGACCCAGTACTTC.